This T cell receptor beta chain was identified during a study of blood T cell repertoires in COVID-19. Measured with immunoSEQ multiplex PCR; TCRdb has only the in-frame clones, and not every one. Altogether tens of thousands of clones are present, approximately 79% being singletons, with the ten largest covering roughly 15%. This receptor was taken from a woman of 80 years or more with active or convalescent COVID-19. Source material: peripheral blood.

The CDR3: CASSQGDRGYTF. DNA for the CDR3: TGTGCCAGCAGCCAGGGAGATAGGGGCTACACCTTC. The rearrangement joins TRBV3-1 (or the pseudogene TRBV3-2) to TRBJ1-2; D remains ambiguous. CDR1 and CDR2 (germline): LGHDT, YNNKEL (reference sequence). The CDR3 extends over 12 amino acids. The germline V and J ends were trimmed by 3 bases and 8 bases, with 10 bases remaining between them.